This entry lists 13 T cell receptor beta chains sequenced from one sample in a study of T cells in Graves' hyperthyroidism and ophthalmopathy. Researchers amplified the TCR beta CDR3 regions from RNA transcripts. Carried out on the TCR CDR3, a first-round RT-PCR used the HTBI primer set. In TCRdb, the multiplex PCR reads were re-called with MiXCR into one record per CDR3 protein. The sample comprises hundreds of thousands of distinct CDR3 sequences, more than 15% of which are singletons, and less than 3.5% rests with the top ten. The specimen sequenced was blood. All receptors come from a woman between 40 and 55 years old with Graves' ophthalmopathy.

This clonotype was found many times. The chain is built from TRBV28 and TRBJ2-3; D is uncertain. The CDR3 is 13 amino acids. V was shortened by 6 bases and J by 0 bases, with 7 bases between the two germline ends. Germline CDR1 reads MDHEN; CDR2 reads SYDVKM. CDR3 nucleotide sequence: TGTGCCAGCAGACGACCCAGCACAGATACGCAGTATTTT. Encoded protein: CASRRPSTDTQYF.

The rearrangement links TRBV3-1 to TRBJ2-5; weak D call: TRBD1 (6 bases). In germline, CDR1 is LGHDT, CDR2 YNNKEL (reference sequence). The CDR3 length is 17 residues. Between the trimmed V and J ends, which lost 3 bases and 1 base, there was a span of 18 bases. CDR3 in amino acids: CASSHPRQGPSQETQYF. The CDR3 region has the DNA TGTGCCAGCAGCCATCCTCGGCAGGGGCCGTCCCAAGAGACCCAGTACTTC.

This clonotype was counted many times. The V call is TRBV20-1, the J call TRBJ1-1; 8 nucleotides line up with TRBD1. Trimming at V came to 3 bases and at J to 5 bases, leaving 5 bases not matched to a gene. Looked up from germline, CDR1 is DFQATT and CDR2 is SNEGSKA (reference sequence). The CDR3 extends over 13 amino acids. CDR3 bases: TGCAGTGCTAGGCAGGGGGCTAAGACTGAAGCTTTCTTT. Translated, it gives CSARQGAKTEAFF.

In its sample, this clonotype was seen many times. The chain uses TRBV2 and TRBJ1-2, with D possibly being TRBD1 (5 bases). The CDR3 runs to 13 residues. Trimming removed 1 base at V and 5 bases at J, with 8 bases between. Germline CDR1 SNHLY, CDR2 FYNNEI. CDR3 nucleotide sequence: TGTGCCAGCAGTGAAGGCAGGGCGTATGGCTACACCTTC. This gives the protein CASSEGRAYGYTF.

In this sample, this clonotype turned up many times. The rearrangement uses TRBV30 and TRBJ1-1, with D uncertain. The germline V and J ends were trimmed by 4 bases and 4 bases, with 7 bases remaining between them. Germline V CDR1 and CDR2: GTSNPN, SVGIG (reference sequence). The CDR3 has 11 residues. The CDR3 protein is CAWTRSTEAFF. The CDR3 nucleotides read TGTGCCTGGACTAGATCCACTGAAGCTTTCTTT.

This clonotype appeared many times. The chain employs TRBV7-6 and TRBJ2-3; D gene unclear. V was cut by 6 bases and J by 5 bases, with 9 bases left in between. This CDR3 is 12 amino acids long. Germline CDR1 and CDR2: SGHVS and FNYEAQ. The CDR3 region is CASSHWEDTQYF. DNA for the CDR3: TGTGCCAGCAGTCATTGGGAAGATACGCAGTATTTT.

This clonotype was counted between two and nine times. V gene TRBV5-5 combines with J gene TRBJ1-1, with D perhaps TRBD1 (6 bases). Germline CDR1 and CDR2: SGHKS and YYEKEE (reference sequence). The ends were cut back, 10 bases at V and 3 bases at J, with 22 bases in the middle. The CDR3 spans 15 residues. CDR3 sequence: CAYRRGGSFDTEAFF. In DNA form, the CDR3 reads TGTGCCTACCGGCGGGGGGGCAGTTTTGACACTGAAGCTTTCTTT.

This clonotype was counted at least ten times. V usage is TRBV9 and J usage is TRBJ2-7; D may correspond to TRBD1 or TRBD2 (5 bases each). This CDR3 is built from 14 residues. Trimming cost V 0 bases and J 2 bases, with 9 bases left between them. Germline CDR1 SGDLS, CDR2 YYNGEE. CDR3 sequence: CASSVEGTAYEQYF. The CDR3 nucleotides are TGTGCCAGCAGCGTAGAGGGGACCGCCTACGAGCAGTACTTC.

This clonotype was detected many times. The rearrangement uses TRBV20-1 and TRBJ2-3; 7 bases line up with TRBD2. Trimming removed 0 bases from V and 5 bases from J; junction bases left unmatched: 11. The CDR3 is made up of 16 amino acids. Germline V lookup: CDR1 DFQATT, CDR2 SNEGSKA (reference sequence). The CDR3 DNA follows: TGCAGTGCTAGAGATCCTACCCGCAGGGAGGGAGATACGCAGTATTTT. It encodes CSARDPTRREGDTQYF.

This clonotype has a count of ten or more. The chain recombines TRBV13 with TRBJ1-1; no clear D. Germline-derived CDR1 and CDR2 are PRHDT and FYEKMQ (reference sequence). V was cut by 0 bases and J by 2 bases, with 10 bases left in between. This CDR3 has 15 amino acids. CDR3 sequence: CASSLGTRLNTEAFF. The CDR3 DNA sequence: TGTGCCAGCAGCTTAGGCACCAGGCTAAACACTGAAGCTTTCTTT.

This clonotype was counted ten times or more. This sequence joins TRBV3-1 and TRBJ2-1; D unresolved. Trimming removed 3 bases at V and 3 bases at J, with 6 bases between. Germline lookup yields CDR1 LGHDT and CDR2 YNNKEL (reference sequence). This CDR3 spans 13 amino acids. The CDR3 protein is CASSQNDYNEQFF. The CDR3 nucleotides read TGTGCCAGCAGCCAGAACGACTACAATGAGCAGTTCTTC.

The sample holds a few counts of this clonotype. The chain carries TRBV30 and TRBJ2-3; D remains unclear. Germline-derived CDR1 and CDR2 are GTSNPN and SVGIG (reference sequence). Deletions cut 0 bases from V and 8 bases from J, with 9 bases between. The CDR3 sequence is 12 residues long. CDR3 DNA sequence: TGTGCCTGGAGTGTATATCCGGCTACGCAGTATTTT. It specifies CAWSVYPATQYF.

CDR3 residues: CASSQKSPAFGSYEQYF. The CDR3 DNA follows: TGTGCCAGCAGTCAAAAATCGCCGGCTTTCGGGTCCTACGAGCAGTACTTC. This chain links TRBV2 with TRBJ2-7; D call uncertain. Trimming pared 5 bases from V and 1 base from J, leaving 21 bases between. Germline V gene lookup returns CDR1 SNHLY and CDR2 FYNNEI. This CDR3 has 17 amino acids.